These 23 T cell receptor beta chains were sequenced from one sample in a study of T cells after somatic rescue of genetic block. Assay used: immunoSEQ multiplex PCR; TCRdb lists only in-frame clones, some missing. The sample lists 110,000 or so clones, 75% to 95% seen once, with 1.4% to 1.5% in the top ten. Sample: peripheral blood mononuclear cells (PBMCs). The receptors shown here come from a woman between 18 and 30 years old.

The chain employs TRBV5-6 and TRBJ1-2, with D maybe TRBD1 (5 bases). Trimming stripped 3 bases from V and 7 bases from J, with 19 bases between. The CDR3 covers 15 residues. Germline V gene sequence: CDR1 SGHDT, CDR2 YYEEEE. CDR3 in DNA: TGTGCCAGCAGCTGGTCGACCAGGGAAGAGGTTGGCTACACCTTC. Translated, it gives CASSWSTREEVGYTF.

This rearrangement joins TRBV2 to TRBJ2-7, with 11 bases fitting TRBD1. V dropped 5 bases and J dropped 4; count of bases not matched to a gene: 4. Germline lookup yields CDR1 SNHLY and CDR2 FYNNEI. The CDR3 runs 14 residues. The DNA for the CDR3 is TGTGCCAGCAGTCCGGGACAGGGGGAATACGAGCAGTACTTC. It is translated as CASSPGQGEYEQYF.

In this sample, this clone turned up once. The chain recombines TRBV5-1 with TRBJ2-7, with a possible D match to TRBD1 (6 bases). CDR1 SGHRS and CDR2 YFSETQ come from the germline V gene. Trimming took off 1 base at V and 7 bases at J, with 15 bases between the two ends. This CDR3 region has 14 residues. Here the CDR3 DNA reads TGCGCCAGCAGCTTGAATGGACAGCACAGGGAGCAGTACTTC. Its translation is CASSLNGQHREQYF. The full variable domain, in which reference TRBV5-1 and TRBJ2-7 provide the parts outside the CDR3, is KAGVTQTPRYLIKTRGQQVTLSCSPISGHRSVSWYQQTPGQGLQFLFEYFSETQRNKGNFPGRFSGRQFSNSRSEMNVSTLELGDSALYLCASSLNGQHREQYFGPGTRLTVT.

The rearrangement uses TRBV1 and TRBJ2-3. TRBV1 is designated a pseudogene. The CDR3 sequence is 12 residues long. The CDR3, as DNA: TGCACCCCCGGGGGCAGCACAGATACGCAGTATTTT. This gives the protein CTPGGSTDTQYF.

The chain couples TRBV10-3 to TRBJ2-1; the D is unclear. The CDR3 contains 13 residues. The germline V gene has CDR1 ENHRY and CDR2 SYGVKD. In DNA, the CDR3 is TGTTCTGTGACTCGGAATATAAACAATGAGCAGTTCTTC. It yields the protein CSVTRNINNEQFF.

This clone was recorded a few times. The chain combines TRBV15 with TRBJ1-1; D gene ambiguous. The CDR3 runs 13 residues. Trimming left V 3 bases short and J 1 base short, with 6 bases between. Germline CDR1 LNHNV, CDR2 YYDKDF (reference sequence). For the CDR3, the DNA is TGTGCCACCAGCAGTCCGGGGAACACTGAAGCTTTCTTT. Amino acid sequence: CATSSPGNTEAFF. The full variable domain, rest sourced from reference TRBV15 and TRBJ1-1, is DAMVIQNPRYQVTQFGKPVTLSCSQTLNHNVMYWYQQKSSQAPKLLFHYYDKDFNNEADTPDNFQSRRPNTSFCFLDIRSPGLGDTAMYLCATSSPGNTEAFFGQGTRLTVV.

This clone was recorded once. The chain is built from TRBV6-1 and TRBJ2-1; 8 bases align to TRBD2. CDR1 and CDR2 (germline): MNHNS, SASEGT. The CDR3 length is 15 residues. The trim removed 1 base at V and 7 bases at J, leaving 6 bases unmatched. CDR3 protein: CASSEGASGWNEQFF. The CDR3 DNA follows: TGTGCCAGCAGTGAAGGGGCTAGCGGGTGGAATGAGCAGTTCTTC.

The CDR3 DNA sequence: TGTGCCTGCAGGGTCTCCTATAATTCACCCCTCCACTTT. It yields the protein CACRVSYNSPLHF. The chain combines TRBV30 with TRBJ1-6, with D perhaps TRBD1 (5 bases). Between the trimmed V and J ends, which lost 6 bases and 0 bases, there was a span of 6 bases. Germline CDR1 is GTSNPN and CDR2 is SVGIG (reference sequence). The CDR3 sequence is 13 residues long.

CDR3 nucleotide sequence: TGTGCCAGCAGCGTAAGGAACAATAATTCACCCCTCCACTTT. Its translation: CASSVRNNNSPLHF. The V gene is TRBV9, the J gene TRBJ1-6, with no clear D. Between the trimmed V and J ends, which lost 1 base and 5 bases, there was a span of 7 bases. This CDR3 is 14 amino acids long. Germline assignment: CDR1 SGDLS and CDR2 YYNGEE.

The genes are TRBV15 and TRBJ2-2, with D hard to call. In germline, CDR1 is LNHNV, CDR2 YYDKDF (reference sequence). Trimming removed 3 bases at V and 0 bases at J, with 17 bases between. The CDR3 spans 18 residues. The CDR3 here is CATSSFLLGYPNTGELFF. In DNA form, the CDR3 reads TGTGCCACCAGCAGCTTCCTCTTGGGTTACCCGAACACCGGGGAGCTGTTTTTT.

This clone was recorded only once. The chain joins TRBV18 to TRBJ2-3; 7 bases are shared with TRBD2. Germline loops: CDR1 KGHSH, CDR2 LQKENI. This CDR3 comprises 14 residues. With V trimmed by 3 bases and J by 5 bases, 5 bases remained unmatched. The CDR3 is CASSPRLAEDTQYF. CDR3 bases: TGTGCCAGCTCACCCCGACTAGCCGAAGATACGCAGTATTTT.

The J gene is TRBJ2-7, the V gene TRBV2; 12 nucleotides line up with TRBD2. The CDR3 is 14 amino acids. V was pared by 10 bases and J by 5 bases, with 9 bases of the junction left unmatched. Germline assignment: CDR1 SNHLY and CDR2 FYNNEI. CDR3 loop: CATSTSGGKDEQYF. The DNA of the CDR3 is TGTGCCACTTCGACTAGCGGGGGAAAGGACGAGCAGTACTTC.

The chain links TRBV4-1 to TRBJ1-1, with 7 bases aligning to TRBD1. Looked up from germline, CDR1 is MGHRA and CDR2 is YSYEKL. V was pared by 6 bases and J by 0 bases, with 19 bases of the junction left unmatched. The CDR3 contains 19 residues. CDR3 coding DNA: TGCGCCAGCAGTCCGGACAGGAGGTTGGGGAACGGGATGAACACTGAAGCTTTCTTT. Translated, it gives CASSPDRRLGNGMNTEAFF.

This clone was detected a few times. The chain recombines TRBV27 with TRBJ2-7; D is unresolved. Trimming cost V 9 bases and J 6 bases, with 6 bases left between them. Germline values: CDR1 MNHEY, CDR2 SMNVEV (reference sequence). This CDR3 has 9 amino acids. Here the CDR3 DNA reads TGTGCCAGGACGTCCGAGCAGTACTTC. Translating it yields CARTSEQYF.

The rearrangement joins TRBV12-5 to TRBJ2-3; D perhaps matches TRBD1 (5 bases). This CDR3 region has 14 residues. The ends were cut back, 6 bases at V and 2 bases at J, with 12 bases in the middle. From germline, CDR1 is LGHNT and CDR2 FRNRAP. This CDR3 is CASGRDSHTDTQYF. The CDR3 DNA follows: TGTGCTAGTGGGCGTGACAGCCACACAGATACGCAGTATTTT.

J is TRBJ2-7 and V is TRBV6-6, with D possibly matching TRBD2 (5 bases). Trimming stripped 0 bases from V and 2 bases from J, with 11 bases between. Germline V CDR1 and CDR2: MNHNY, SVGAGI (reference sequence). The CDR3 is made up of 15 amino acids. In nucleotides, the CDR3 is TGTGCCAGCAGTTACTCGCGGGCGAGGCCCTACGAGCAGTACTTC. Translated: CASSYSRARPYEQYF.

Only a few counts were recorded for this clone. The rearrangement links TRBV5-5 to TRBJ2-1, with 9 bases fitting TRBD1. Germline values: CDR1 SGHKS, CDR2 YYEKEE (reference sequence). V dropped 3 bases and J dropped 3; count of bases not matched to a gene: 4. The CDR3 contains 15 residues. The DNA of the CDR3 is TGTGCCAGCAGCTCCCAGGGACAGGGCTACAATGAGCAGTTCTTC. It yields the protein CASSSQGQGYNEQFF.

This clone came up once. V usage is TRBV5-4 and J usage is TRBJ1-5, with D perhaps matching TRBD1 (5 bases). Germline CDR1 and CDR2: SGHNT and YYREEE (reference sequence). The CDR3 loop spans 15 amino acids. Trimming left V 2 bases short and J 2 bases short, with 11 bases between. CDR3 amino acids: CASSFGGGGNQPQHF. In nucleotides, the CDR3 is TGTGCCAGCAGCTTTGGTGGGGGGGGCAATCAGCCCCAGCATTTT.

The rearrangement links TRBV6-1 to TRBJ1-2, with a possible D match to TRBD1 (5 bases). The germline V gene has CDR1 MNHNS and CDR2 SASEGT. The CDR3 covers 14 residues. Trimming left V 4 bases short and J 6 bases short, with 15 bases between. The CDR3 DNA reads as TGTGCCAGCAGTGCACACCGGGACGTAGATGGCTACACCTTC. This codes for CASSAHRDVDGYTF.

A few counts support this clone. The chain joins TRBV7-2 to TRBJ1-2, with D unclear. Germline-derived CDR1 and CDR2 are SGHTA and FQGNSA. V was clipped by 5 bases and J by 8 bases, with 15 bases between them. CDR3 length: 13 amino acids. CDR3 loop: CASSQGPEGGYTF. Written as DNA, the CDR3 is TGTGCCAGCAGCCAAGGACCGGAGGGCGGCTACACCTTC.

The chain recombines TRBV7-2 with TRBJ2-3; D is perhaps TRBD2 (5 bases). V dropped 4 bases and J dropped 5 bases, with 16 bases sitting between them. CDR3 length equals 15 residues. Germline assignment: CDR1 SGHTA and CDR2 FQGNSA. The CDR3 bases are TGTGCCAGCAGCTCCGGGGTCGCTCGGGGAGATACGCAGTATTTT. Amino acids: CASSSGVARGDTQYF. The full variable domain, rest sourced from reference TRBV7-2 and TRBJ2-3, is GAGVSQSPSNKVTEKGKDVELRCDPISGHTALYWYRQSLGQGLEFLIYFQGNSAPDKSGLPSDRFSAERTGGSVSTLTIQRTQQEDSAVYLCASSSGVARGDTQYFGPGTRLTVL.

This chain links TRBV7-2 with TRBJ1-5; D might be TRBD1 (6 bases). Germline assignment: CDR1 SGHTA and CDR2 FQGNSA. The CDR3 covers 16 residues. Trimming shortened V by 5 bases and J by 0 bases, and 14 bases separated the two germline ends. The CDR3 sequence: CASSPRDITSNQPQHF. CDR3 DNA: TGTGCCAGCAGCCCCCGGGACATAACTAGCAATCAGCCCCAGCATTTT. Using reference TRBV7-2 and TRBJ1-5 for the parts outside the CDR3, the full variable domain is GAGVSQSPSNKVTEKGKDVELRCDPISGHTALYWYRQSLGQGLEFLIYFQGNSAPDKSGLPSDRFSAERTGGSVSTLTIQRTQQEDSAVYLCASSPRDITSNQPQHFGDGTRLSIL.

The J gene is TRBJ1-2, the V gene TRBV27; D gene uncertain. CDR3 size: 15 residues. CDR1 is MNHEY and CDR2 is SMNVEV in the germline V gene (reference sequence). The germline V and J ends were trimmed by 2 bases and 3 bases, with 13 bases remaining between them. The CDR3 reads CASSLNSPGYYGYTF. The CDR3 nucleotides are TGTGCCAGCAGTTTAAACTCGCCGGGCTACTATGGCTACACCTTC.